The 10 T cell receptor beta chains below all came from one sample that was sequenced in a study of human T cells and chemical hapten exposure. Time point here: pre-sensitization, week 0. Treatment denoted: therapeutic diphenylcyclopropenone sensitization with weekly scalp DPC. One entry per CDR3 protein, called by TCRdb with MiXCR from the RACE reads. The sample shows about 98,000 distinct CDR3 sequences, 10% to 14% of them seen only once. The material was whole blood, obtained in connection with sensitization to the hapten diphenylcyclopropenone (DPC). The receptors come from a woman aged 60-75 years with alopecia areata. Some clones in this sample may be carry-over from other donors' samples.

With respect to this clonotype: A read error may be the cause here, since a much bigger clone is one base away. The chain combines TRBV5-6 with TRBJ1-2; D not resolved. The CDR3 has 14 amino acids. Germline V lookup: CDR1 SGHDT, CDR2 YYEEEE. CDR3 region: CASSKRHFAYDYTF. In DNA form, the CDR3 reads TGTGCCAGCAGCAAACGACACTTCGCCTATGACTACACCTTC.

This clonotype came up many times. The chain carries TRBV10-2 and TRBJ1-5, with D uncertain. This CDR3 spans 14 amino acids. Trimming left V 0 bases short and J 0 bases short, with 3 bases between. Germline CDR1 WSHSY, CDR2 SAAADI. The CDR3 loop reads CASSESGSNQPQHF. The CDR3 region has the DNA TGCGCCAGCAGTGAGTCGGGTAGCAATCAGCCCCAGCATTTT.

This clonotype showed up many times. This chain joins TRBV2 and TRBJ2-7, with D perhaps assigned TRBD1 or TRBD2 (5 bases each). V lost 3 bases and J 7 bases, leaving 13 bases between the germline ends. Germline V CDR1 and CDR2: SNHLY, FYNNEI. This CDR3 comprises 13 residues. DNA for the CDR3: TGTGCCAGCAGTGATGCATTTGGGGGTGAGCAGTACTTC. This translates into CASSDAFGGEQYF.

This clonotype was counted ten times or more. The rearrangement uses TRBV7-6 and TRBJ1-4; the match to TRBD1 covers 9 bases. The CDR3 extends over 14 amino acids. V shed 5 bases, J shed 7 bases, and the junction held 5 bases outside the gene matches. Germline V CDR1 and CDR2: SGHVS, FNYEAQ. The CDR3: CASSGGTGLEKLFF. CDR3 DNA sequence: TGTGCCAGCAGCGGCGGGACAGGGCTTGAAAAACTGTTTTTT. Full variable domain (outside the CDR3, taken from reference TRBV7-6 and TRBJ1-4): GAGVSQSPRYKVTKRGQDVALRCDPISGHVSLYWYRQALGQGPEFLTYFNYEAQQDKSGLPNDRFSAERPEGSISTLTIQRTEQRDSAMYRCASSGGTGLEKLFFGSGTQLSVL.

This clonotype was recorded a few times. This sequence joins TRBV7-2 and TRBJ1-2; the match to TRBD1 covers 7 bases. CDR3 length: 13 residues. Germline-derived CDR1 and CDR2 are SGHTA and FQGNSA. V gave up 1 base and J gave up 6 bases; unmatched junction bases: 2. This CDR3 reads CASSLVQGNGYTF. In nucleotides, the CDR3 is TGTGCCAGCAGCTTAGTACAGGGGAATGGCTACACCTTC.

A remark on this clonotype: This could be a read error, since a much larger clone is one nucleotide away. J is TRBJ2-3 and V is TRBV3-1; 9 bases are a match to TRBD2. In germline, CDR1 is LGHDT, CDR2 YNNKEL (reference sequence). This CDR3 region has 17 residues. CDR3 loop: CASNQRLAGRSTDTQYF. The CDR3 DNA reads as TGTGCCAGCAACCAAAGGCTAGCGGGACGTAGCACAGATACGCAGTATTTT.

The chain combines TRBV6-2 or TRBV6-3 with TRBJ1-5, with 8 bases matching TRBD1. Trimming at V came to 5 bases and at J to 6 bases, leaving 21 bases not matched to a gene. The CDR3 contains 19 residues. Germline CDR1 is MNHEY and CDR2 is SVGEGT. Here the CDR3 reads CASSPPGQEIRVRTQPQHF. The CDR3 DNA follows: TGTGCCAGCAGTCCACCGGGACAGGAAATACGGGTCCGGACTCAGCCCCAGCATTTT.

This clonotype appeared many times. The chain carries TRBV7-9 and TRBJ2-6; D uncertain. The CDR3 runs 15 residues. Between the trimmed V and J ends, which lost 1 base and 0 bases, there was a span of 4 bases. Germline loops: CDR1 SEHNR, CDR2 FQNEAQ (reference sequence). The CDR3 loop is CASSLGGSGANVLTF. The CDR3 nucleotides are TGTGCCAGCAGCTTAGGGGGCTCTGGGGCCAACGTCCTGACTTTC.

This clonotype is deemed medium-sized. The V call is TRBV7-2, the J call TRBJ2-3; possible D gene TRBD2, 5 bases. Germline CDR1 and CDR2: SGHTA and FQGNSA. V lost 3 bases and J 7 bases, leaving 23 bases between the germline ends. The CDR3 totals 17 residues. CDR3 loop: CASSLVGLETRSNTQYF. CDR3 nucleotide sequence: TGTGCCAGCAGCTTGGTTGGACTCGAGACCCGATCTAATACGCAGTATTTT.

The chain recombines TRBV5-4 with TRBJ2-3; 11 bases agree with TRBD2. The CDR3 is made up of 16 amino acids. J was trimmed by 2 bases and V by 2 bases; bases with no gene match: 4. Germline CDR1 and CDR2: SGHNT and YYREEE (reference sequence). The CDR3 here is CASSFTSGGSTDTQYF. CDR3 bases: TGTGCCAGCAGCTTTACTAGCGGGGGCTCCACAGATACGCAGTATTTT.